What follows are 28 T cell receptor beta chains derived from one specimen sequenced in a study of post-analysis software for immune sequencing data. General study findings and limits: In patients, about 5 TRBV segments were more frequent than in controls, with TRBV5-6, TRBV5-1 and TRBV20-1 among them.

TCR beta cDNA libraries had unique molecular identifiers. In TCRdb, the PCR reads were re-called with MiXCR into one record per CDR3 protein. The table shows hundreds of thousands of distinct CDR3 sequences, with 59% occurring only once. No cognate antigen is known for these TCRs. Source material: blood. The receptor set was obtained from a girl aged 2 to 9 with multiple sclerosis.

The V call is TRBV6-2 or TRBV6-3, the J call TRBJ2-7; 11 nucleotides match TRBD2. Germline CDR1 MNHEY, CDR2 SVGEGT. CDR3 length equals 15 residues. The V segment lost 5 bases and the J segment 1 base; nucleotides outside the gene matches: 4. The CDR3 coding sequence is TGTGCCAGCAGTATCGGACTAGCGGGTTCCTACGAGCAGTACTTC. Its translation: CASSIGLAGSYEQYF.

The V gene is TRBV5-1, the J gene TRBJ2-7; TRBD1 matches at 9 bases. The germline CDR1 and CDR2 sequences are SGHRS and YFSETQ. The trim removed 0 bases at V and 6 bases at J, leaving 10 bases unmatched. The CDR3 runs 16 residues. As DNA, the CDR3 is TGCGCCAGCAGCTTGGACTCCCGGGACAGGGCGCGCGAGCAGTACTTC. It codes for CASSLDSRDRAREQYF.

The chain has TRBV10-3 and TRBJ2-3, with TRBD1 as a possible D gene (6 bases). CDR1 and CDR2 from the germline V gene are ENHRY and SYGVKD. CDR3 length: 18 amino acids. Trimming took off 7 bases at V and 0 bases at J, with 23 bases between the two ends. Here the CDR3 reads CAIKGVLLPPTSTDTQYF. The CDR3 nucleotides read TGTGCCATCAAGGGGGTTTTGTTGCCCCCGACTAGCACAGATACGCAGTATTTT.

The chain joins TRBV2 to TRBJ2-4, with TRBD2 matching over 14 bases. The J call may be in error: the DNA end matches TRBJ2-7 better. The CDR3 covers 17 residues. Germline V gene sequence: CDR1 SNHLY, CDR2 FYNNEI. CDR3 sequence reads: CASRPRTGLAGVVEQYF. The CDR3 region has the DNA TGTGCCAGCAGACCCAGGACGGGACTAGCGGGAGTAGTCGAGCAGTACTTC.

The gene calls are TRBV5-1 and TRBJ2-1; 8 bases are a match to TRBD1. V dropped 0 bases and J dropped 9; count of bases not matched to a gene: 8. The CDR3 is 15 residues long. Germline V gives CDR1 SGHRS, CDR2 YFSETQ. The CDR3 loop reads CASSLAGQGAGEQFF. In nucleotides, the CDR3 is TGCGCCAGCAGCTTGGCAGGCCAGGGGGCGGGTGAGCAGTTCTTC. Full variable domain (remainder filled in from reference TRBV5-1 and TRBJ2-1): KAGVTQTPRYLIKTRGQQVTLSCSPISGHRSVSWYQQTPGQGLQFLFEYFSETQRNKGNFPGRFSGRQFSNSRSEMNVSTLELGDSALYLCASSLAGQGAGEQFFGPGTRLTVL.

The CDR3 DNA reads TGCAGTGCTAGAAAGCTTCTACCTTACTACGAGCAGTACTTC. The encoded protein is CSARKLLPYYEQYF. The chain combines TRBV20-1 with TRBJ2-5; no firm D call. The DNA matches TRBJ2-7 better at its end, which makes the J call doubtful. The CDR3 length is 14 residues. Germline CDR1 and CDR2: DFQATT and SNEGSKA (reference sequence).

This clonotype was detected once. The rearrangement joins TRBV7-6 to TRBJ2-2, with D possibly being TRBD1 (6 bases). This CDR3 is 15 amino acids long. V was pared by 5 bases and J by 3 bases, with 13 bases between. CDR1 is SGHVS and CDR2 is FNYEAQ in the germline V gene. CDR3 bases: TGTGCCAGCAGCACGACAGGAGGATACACCGGGGAGCTGTTTTTT. Residues: CASSTTGGYTGELFF.

The V and J genes are TRBV5-1 and TRBJ2-3; D may be TRBD2 (6 bases). The CDR3 runs to 13 residues. Germline lookup yields CDR1 SGHRS and CDR2 YFSETQ. With 3 bases removed from V and 10 bases from J, the gap between germline ends came to 15 bases. The CDR3 sequence is CASSSTDGGAQYF. Written as DNA, the CDR3 is TGCGCCAGCAGCTCTACAGACGGGGGAGCGCAGTATTTT.

The chain has TRBV5-1 and TRBJ1-5; D is ambiguous. V was cut by 0 bases and J by 3 bases, with 10 bases left in between. The CDR3 sequence is 15 residues long. Germline V gene data show CDR1 as SGHRS and CDR2 as YFSETQ. The CDR3 reads CASSLGVADNQPQHF. The DNA of the CDR3 is TGCGCCAGCAGCTTGGGGGTGGCGGACAATCAGCCCCAGCATTTT.

The rearrangement joins TRBV28 to TRBJ2-1; D is unresolved. Looked up from germline, CDR1 is MDHEN and CDR2 is SYDVKM. This CDR3 has 17 amino acids. V lost 4 bases and J lost 7, with 23 bases in between. CDR3 in amino acids: CASSSILSPSRQNEQFF. The CDR3 bases are TGTGCCAGCAGTTCCATCCTCTCCCCTAGTCGGCAGAATGAGCAGTTCTTC.

This chain connects TRBV7-2 to TRBJ2-4; no firm D call. CDR1 and CDR2 (germline): SGHTA, FQGNSA. V was shortened by 6 bases and J by 0 bases, with 3 bases between the two germline ends. This CDR3 region has 12 residues. The CDR3 sequence: CASSQAKNIQYF. The CDR3 DNA reads as TGTGCCAGCAGTCAAGCCAAAAACATTCAGTACTTC.

V usage is TRBV3-1 and J usage is TRBJ2-5; 8 bases line up with TRBD2. The J call may be in error: the DNA end matches TRBJ2-7 better. This CDR3 has 14 residues. From germline, CDR1 is LGHDT and CDR2 YNNKEL (reference sequence). CDR3 loop: CASSQVSGSGEQYF. For the CDR3, the DNA is TGTGCCAGCAGCCAAGTGAGCGGGAGCGGCGAGCAGTACTTC.

The rearrangement links TRBV7-8 to TRBJ2-7; D is unresolved. The CDR3 contains 12 residues. Looked up from germline, CDR1 is SGHVS and CDR2 is FQNEAQ. The V gene lost 3 bases and the J gene lost 6 bases, with 9 bases spanning the gap. CDR3 sequence reads: CASSFLASEQYF. CDR3 in DNA: TGTGCCAGCAGCTTTCTCGCGTCCGAGCAGTACTTC.

The sample holds a few counts of this clonotype. The chain joins TRBV11-2 to TRBJ2-3; 8 nucleotides match TRBD2. The CDR3 length is 17 residues. Germline V gene data show CDR1 as SGHAT and CDR2 as FQNNGV. The junction had 14 bases not matched to a gene; V was cut back by 6 bases and J by 3 bases. CDR3: CASSSPLAGIVTDTQYF. The CDR3 DNA is TGTGCCAGCAGTTCACCTCTAGCGGGCATTGTAACAGATACGCAGTATTTT.

The chain employs TRBV7-9 and TRBJ1-1, with 12 bases lining up with TRBD1. Germline V gives CDR1 SEHNR, CDR2 FQNEAQ (reference sequence). This CDR3 spans 16 amino acids. V dropped 2 bases and J dropped 5; count of bases not matched to a gene: 6. CDR3 loop: CASSLSVGQGATEAFF. In nucleotides, the CDR3 is TGTGCCAGCAGCTTAAGCGTGGGACAGGGGGCGACTGAAGCTTTCTTT.

This clonotype was seen a handful of times. This chain links TRBV10-3 with TRBJ2-7; 7 bases map to TRBD2. Germline V gives CDR1 ENHRY, CDR2 SYGVKD. CDR3 length: 16 amino acids. After removal of 6 bases from V and 2 bases from J, the junction contained 13 bases not matched to a gene. DNA of the CDR3: TGTGCCATCAGGCCGACCTGGCGGGGGAATCCCTACGAGCAGTACTTC. It encodes CAIRPTWRGNPYEQYF.

The chain uses TRBV29-1 and TRBJ1-4; no clear D. The CDR3 is 12 amino acids. V dropped 7 bases and J dropped 0 bases, with 6 bases sitting between them. Looked up from germline, CDR1 is SQVTM and CDR2 is ANQGSEA. As DNA, the CDR3 is TGCAGCGGAGTGTCAACTAATGAAAAACTGTTTTTT. Residues: CSGVSTNEKLFF.

Concerning this clonotype itself: One junction end disagrees with the germline gene, perhaps due to a read error. The rearrangement uses TRBV5-1 and TRBJ2-5; no definite D call. Germline CDR1 SGHRS, CDR2 YFSETQ. This CDR3 has 14 amino acids. The chain's CDR3 is CASSSDGPQEAQYF. DNA for the CDR3: TGCGCCAGCAGCTCGGACGGACCACAAGAGGCCCAGTACTTC. The whole variable domain, filled in from reference TRBV5-1 and TRBJ2-5, reads KAGVTQTPRYLIKTRGQQVTLSCSPISGHRSVSWYQQTPGQGLQFLFEYFSETQRNKGNFPGRFSGRQFSNSRSEMNVSTLELGDSALYLCASSSDGPQEAQYFGPGTRLLVL.

This chain uses TRBV18 with TRBJ2-4; maybe TRBD1 (6 bases). This CDR3 has 16 amino acids. In germline, CDR1 is KGHSH, CDR2 LQKENI. The V end lost 6 bases, the J end lost 1 base, and 16 bases lay between the germline ends. The CDR3 loop is CASSPPGVVAKNIQYF. Written as DNA, the CDR3 is TGTGCCAGCTCCCCCCCAGGGGTGGTGGCCAAAAACATTCAGTACTTC.

This rearrangement joins TRBV29-1 to TRBJ2-5; possible D gene TRBD1, 6 bases. V was clipped by 5 bases and J by 2 bases, with 12 bases between them. Germline CDR1 SQVTM, CDR2 ANQGSEA. The CDR3 is 13 amino acids. The CDR3 coding sequence is TGCAGCGTTAGACGGACAGAGCAAGAGACCCAGTACTTC. Its protein is CSVRRTEQETQYF.

There are a few counts of this clonotype. The chain is built from TRBV20-1 and TRBJ2-5, with a tentative D call TRBD2 (7 bases). From germline, CDR1 is DFQATT and CDR2 SNEGSKA (reference sequence). The CDR3 spans 16 residues. Trimming removed 0 bases at V and 2 bases at J, with 16 bases between. The CDR3 coding sequence is TGCAGTGCTAGAGATGGGGGGGGGCTAATACAAGAGACCCAGTACTTC. As protein: CSARDGGGLIQETQYF.

The rearrangement links TRBV6-2 or TRBV6-3 to TRBJ2-1, with D perhaps TRBD2 (5 bases). The V end was cut by 0 bases, the J end by 1 base, with 10 bases between. Germline V gene data show CDR1 as MNHEY and CDR2 as SVGEGT. This CDR3 is built from 16 residues. This chain's CDR3 is CASSYSRVTSYNEQFF. The CDR3 nucleotides read TGTGCCAGCAGTTACTCGAGGGTCACTTCCTACAATGAGCAGTTCTTC.

The chain recombines TRBV10-3 with TRBJ2-7; no clear D. Trimming cost V 0 bases and J 0 bases, with 9 bases left between them. Looked up from germline, CDR1 is ENHRY and CDR2 is SYGVKD. This CDR3 spans 15 amino acids. CDR3 DNA: TGTGCCATCAGTGAGTCGGGTCGGAGCTCCTACGAGCAGTACTTC. Its translation is CAISESGRSSYEQYF.

This clonotype was seen only a few times. The J gene is TRBJ2-3, the V gene TRBV11-2; TRBD2 aligns across 7 bases. There are 15 residues in the CDR3. The germline gives CDR1 SGHAT, CDR2 FQNNGV. The V segment lost 5 bases and the J segment 3 bases; nucleotides outside the gene matches: 8. The CDR3 loop reads CASSPTGGGTDTQYF. For the CDR3, the DNA is TGTGCCAGCAGCCCCACTGGGGGGGGAACAGATACGCAGTATTTT.

The rearrangement uses TRBV6-5 and TRBJ2-5; 8 bases line up with TRBD2. The V and J ends lost 6 bases and 4 bases, in that order; junction bases with no gene match: 13. Germline V gene lookup returns CDR1 MNHEY and CDR2 SVGAGI. The CDR3 has 16 residues. The CDR3 sequence: CASSRPPGGGGETQYF. The CDR3 coding sequence is TGTGCCAGCAGCCGACCTCCGGGGGGGGGCGGAGAGACCCAGTACTTC.

The V and J genes are TRBV5-1 and TRBJ1-2; 10 nucleotides agree with TRBD1. Germline V CDR1 and CDR2: SGHRS, YFSETQ. With V trimmed by 1 base and J by 0 bases, 6 bases remained unmatched. The CDR3 runs 17 residues. This CDR3 is CASSLSGTGEANYGYTF. CDR3 sequence (DNA): TGCGCCAGCAGCTTGAGCGGGACAGGGGAAGCTAACTATGGCTACACCTTC.

This clonotype was detected only a few times. The gene calls are TRBV6-5 and TRBJ2-1; tentative D call: TRBD1 (5 bases). Trimming took 9 bases from V and 4 from J, leaving 19 bases between them. Germline V gene data show CDR1 as MNHEY and CDR2 as SVGAGI. The CDR3 has 15 residues. The DNA of the CDR3 is TGTGCCAGTTATGCGTCCGGACATCTATACAATGAGCAGTTCTTC. This encodes CASYASGHLYNEQFF.

Turning to this clonotype: Its ends do not fully match the called genes, so a read error is possible. The CDR3 loop is CSVGGQEGETQDF. The CDR3 DNA follows: TGCAGCGTTGGGGGACAGGAGGGAGAGACCCAGGACTTC. The V gene is TRBV29-1, the J gene TRBJ2-5, with TRBD1 matching over 8 bases. The length of the CDR3 is 13 residues. Germline V lookup: CDR1 SQVTM, CDR2 ANQGSEA. The full variable domain, rest sourced from reference TRBV29-1 and TRBJ2-5, is SAVISQKPSRDICQRGTSLTIQCQVDSQVTMMFWYRQQPGQSLTLIATANQGSEATYESGFVIDKFPISRPNLTFSTLTVSNMSPEDSSIYLCSVGGQEGETQDFGPGTRLLVL.